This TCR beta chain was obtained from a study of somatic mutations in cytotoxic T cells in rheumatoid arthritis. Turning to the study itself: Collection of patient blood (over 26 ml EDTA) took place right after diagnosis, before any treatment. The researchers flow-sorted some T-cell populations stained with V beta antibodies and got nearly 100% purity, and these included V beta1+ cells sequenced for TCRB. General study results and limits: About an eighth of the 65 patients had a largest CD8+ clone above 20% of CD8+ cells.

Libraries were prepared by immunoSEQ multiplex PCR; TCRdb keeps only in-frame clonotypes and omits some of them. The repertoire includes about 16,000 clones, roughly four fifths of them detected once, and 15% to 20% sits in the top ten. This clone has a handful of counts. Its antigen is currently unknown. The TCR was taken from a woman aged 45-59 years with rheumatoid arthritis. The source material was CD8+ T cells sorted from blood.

The CDR3 nucleotides read TGTGCCAGCAGCCCCCACGGATTTTATGGCTACACCTTC. Protein product: CASSPHGFYGYTF. This chain uses TRBV5-4 with TRBJ1-2; D uncertain. Germline assignment: CDR1 SGHNT and CDR2 YYREEE (reference sequence). The CDR3 contains 13 residues. Trimming took 4 bases from V and 5 from J, leaving 12 bases between them.